The T cell receptor beta chain described here comes from a study of cytomegalovirus exposure and HLA in healthy donors. A multiplex PCR was run with 60 Vbeta primers and 13 Jbeta primers. Method: immunoSEQ multiplex PCR; TCRdb's copy keeps in-frame clones and lacks some. The sample has 84,000 or so clones, approximately 84% seen once. Findings and caveats of the study: Later analysis demonstrated an association between a missense DCLRE1C variant and TCR beta V- and J-gene trimming.

CDR1 and CDR2 from the germline V gene are MGHRA and YSYEKL. This CDR3 region has 16 residues. Trimming pared 4 bases from V and 2 bases from J, leaving 17 bases between. Remarks on this clone: The antigen is unknown.

Though probably carrying unrecorded immune exposures, donors were nominally healthy at sampling. This receptor was taken from a woman in her fifties or sixties in good health and CMV-seronegative. The chain employs TRBV4-1 and TRBJ1-2, with D tentatively TRBD1 (6 bases). The sample consisted of PBMCs. CDR3 residues: CASSPNDRWLNYGYTF. CDR3 DNA sequence: TGCGCCAGCAGCCCAAATGACAGGTGGTTGAACTATGGCTACACCTTC.